The clone carrying this T cell receptor (beta chain) was recorded many times. This sample stems from a study of T cells in Graves' hyperthyroidism and ophthalmopathy. In the study overall: Peripheral blood was acquired at first diagnosis, ahead of any therapy whatsoever.

Diagnostic decisions used clinical symptoms, serum thyroxine and TRAb, thyroid ultrasound and orbital computed tomography. About 10 ml of fresh peripheral blood supplied the PBMCs. The CDR3 contains 17 residues. The V end lost 6 bases, the J end lost 2 bases, and 22 bases lay between the germline ends. From RNA transcripts, TCR beta CDR3 regions were amplified. RT-PCR in the first round (using the HTBI primer set) targeted the TCR CDR3. TCRdb independently ran MiXCR on the multiplex PCR reads; one entry per CDR3 protein. The data hold around 450,000 distinct CDR3 sequences, with 12% to 15% observed a single time.

The chain uses TRBV12-3 or TRBV12-4 and TRBJ1-1; possibly TRBD1 for D (6 bases). The sequence derives from a woman aged 18-30 years with Graves' hyperthyroidism. Specimen: blood. In DNA, the CDR3 is TGTGCCAGCAGCGACCCGATAGGGACACAGCTCAACACTGAAGCTTTCTTT. Encoded protein: CASSDPIGTQLNTEAFF.